Sequencing of this T cell receptor (beta chain) was carried out in a study of blood T cells in healthy people across ages. Germline V CDR1 and CDR2: ENHRY, SYGVKD. This CDR3 comprises 12 residues. Trimming took off 8 bases at V and 6 bases at J, with 11 bases between the two ends. Primers used in a second PCR of roughly 7 to 11 cycles were a sample-barcoded 5' primer and a J-beta primer mix. Using its own MiXCR run on the 5' RACE reads, TCRdb lists one record per CDR3 protein. The sample carries 890,000 or so distinct CDR3 sequences, approximately 67% recorded once. The sample holds a few counts of this clonotype. The antigen remains unidentified. Regarding the study as a whole: Greater diversity and more naive CD4+ cells were seen in long-lived donors than in aged donors.

The V and J genes are TRBV10-3 and TRBJ2-1, with D perhaps matching TRBD1 or TRBD2 (5 bases each). This receptor was obtained from a young man in good health. Sequenced: blood. CDR3 coding DNA: TGTGCCATCTTGGCAGGGACCAATGAGCAGTTCTTC. It specifies CAILAGTNEQFF.